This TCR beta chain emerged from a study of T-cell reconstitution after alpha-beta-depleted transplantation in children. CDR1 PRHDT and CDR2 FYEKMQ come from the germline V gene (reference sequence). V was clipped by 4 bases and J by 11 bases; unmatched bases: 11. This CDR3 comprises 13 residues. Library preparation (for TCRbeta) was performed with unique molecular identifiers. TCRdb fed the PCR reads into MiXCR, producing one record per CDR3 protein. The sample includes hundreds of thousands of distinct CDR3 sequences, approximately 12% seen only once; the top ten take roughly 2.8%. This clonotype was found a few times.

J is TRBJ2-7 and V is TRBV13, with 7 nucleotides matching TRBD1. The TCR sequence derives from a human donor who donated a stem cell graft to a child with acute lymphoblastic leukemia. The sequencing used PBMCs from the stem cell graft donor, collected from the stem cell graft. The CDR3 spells CASSSPGDSLKYF. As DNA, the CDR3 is TGTGCCAGCAGCTCGCCCGGGGACAGCTTAAAGTACTTC.